This T cell receptor (beta chain) was identified during a study of T-cell reconstitution after alpha-beta-depleted transplantation in children. With 3 bases clipped from V and 5 bases from J, the junction kept 3 bases outside the gene matches. The CDR3 has 14 amino acids. Per germline, CDR1 SGHRS and CDR2 YFSETQ. The table lists this clonotype with many counts. Library preparation (for TCRbeta) was performed with unique molecular identifiers. TCRdb re-called the PCR reads with MiXCR, one entry per CDR3 protein. Found here are almost 500,000 distinct CDR3 sequences, more than 9% of them singletons; the top ten hold roughly 2.1%.

The source material was PBMCs, sampled before TCRalphabeta/CD19-depleted stem cell transplant. This sequence joins TRBV5-1 and TRBJ2-2; 8 bases are shared with TRBD1. This TCR derives from a child aged 2 to 10 with inherited bone marrow failure, due to receive a stem cell transplant. The CDR3: CASSSTGDTGELFF. As DNA, the CDR3 is TGCGCCAGCAGCTCGACAGGGGATACCGGGGAGCTGTTTTTT.